This entry concerns a single T cell receptor beta chain. Its antigen is not known. Extremely preterm deliveries at about 22-28 weeks of gestation provided the preterm samples. The record originates from a study of naive CD8 T cells in extremely preterm neonates. Trimming took 1 base from V and 1 from J, leaving 8 bases between them. Per the germline V gene, CDR1 is LNHDA and CDR2 is SQIVND (reference sequence). The CDR3 runs 15 residues. Measured with immunoSEQ multiplex PCR; TCRdb has only the in-frame clones, and not every one. The table has about 23,000 clones, approximately 88% seen once. General observations from the study: Term neonates around 0.4%, young children 0.025% to 0.035%, adults 0.01%; preterm neonates shared about 2.5%. Preterm CDR3s were shorter than older groups', with fewer N additions and less trimming. Preterm neonates had significantly lower iChao1 richness than other age groups.

The clonotype originates from a boy who was born preterm. The sequenced sample consisted of naive CD8+ T cells from cord blood. This chain connects TRBV19 to TRBJ2-1; TRBD1 might be the D (5 bases). The CDR3 sequence is CASSIVPGSYNEQFF. The DNA for the CDR3 is TGTGCCAGTAGTATAGTTCCAGGGTCCTACAATGAGCAGTTCTTC. Full variable domain (rest looked up from reference TRBV19 and TRBJ2-1): DGGITQSPKYLFRKEGQNVTLSCEQNLNHDAMYWYRQDPGQGLRLIYYSQIVNDFQKGDIAEGYSVSREKKESFPLTVTSAQKNPTAFYLCASSIVPGSYNEQFFGPGTRLTVL.